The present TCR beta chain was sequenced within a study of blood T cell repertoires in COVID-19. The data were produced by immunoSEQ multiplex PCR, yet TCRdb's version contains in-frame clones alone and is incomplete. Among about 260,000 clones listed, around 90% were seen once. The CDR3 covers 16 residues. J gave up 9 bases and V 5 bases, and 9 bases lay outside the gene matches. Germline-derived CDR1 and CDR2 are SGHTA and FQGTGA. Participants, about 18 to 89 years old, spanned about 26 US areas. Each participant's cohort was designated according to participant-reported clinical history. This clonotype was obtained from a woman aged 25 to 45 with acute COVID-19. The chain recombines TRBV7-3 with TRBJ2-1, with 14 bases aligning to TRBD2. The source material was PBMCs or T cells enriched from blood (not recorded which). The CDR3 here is CASSKTGTSGSTEQFF. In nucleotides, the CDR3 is TGTGCCAGCAGCAAGACCGGGACTAGCGGGAGCACTGAGCAGTTCTTC.